This is a list of T cell receptor beta chains from one sample in a study of early T cells in non-severe SARS-CoV-2 infection. TCRdb called the 5' RACE reads again in MiXCR, with one record for every CDR3 protein. The sample carries tens of thousands of distinct CDR3 sequences, 5.5% to 6.5% recorded once. Sample: whole blood. The receptor set was obtained from an adult who was a healthcare worker with PCR-confirmed SARS-CoV-2 infection or an uninfected control (not recorded which). Each CDR3 is given with its conserved first and last residue. D genes are given only for firm matches. Clone size, where shown, is once, few, many, or a class for clones that have expanded.

V gene: TRBV6-5
D gene: .
clone size: many
J gene: TRBJ1-1
CDR3 protein: CASRGTGNTEAFF
CDR3 DNA: TGTGCCAGCAGGGGAACAGGGAACACTGAAGCTTTCTTT

V gene: TRBV12-3/TRBV12-4
D gene: .
clone size: many
J gene: TRBJ2-5
CDR3 protein: CASSVAGPETQYF
CDR3 DNA: TGTGCCAGCAGTGTCGCGGGGCCAGAGACCCAGTACTTC

V gene: TRBV5-5
D gene: TRBD2
clone size: many
J gene: TRBJ2-5
CDR3 protein: CASSFYSSGIGGETQYF
CDR3 DNA: TGTGCCAGCAGCTTTTATTCTAGCGGGATCGGAGGGGAGACCCAGTACTTC

V gene: TRBV11-2
D gene: .
clone size: many
J gene: TRBJ2-3
CDR3 protein: CASSLAVGRKRDTQYF
CDR3 DNA: TGTGCCAGCAGCTTAGCAGTGGGGCGCAAAAGGGATACGCAGTATTTT

V gene: TRBV7-2
D gene: TRBD1
clone size: many
J gene: TRBJ2-1
CDR3 protein: CASSLAGQGRHEQFF
CDR3 DNA: TGTGCCAGCAGCTTAGCCGGACAGGGGAGACATGAGCAGTTCTTC

V gene: TRBV5-1
D gene: .
clone size: .
J gene: TRBJ2-7
CDR3 protein: CASSLPPAMSSYEQYF
CDR3 DNA: TGCGCCAGCAGCTTACCCCCAGCGATGAGCTCCTACGAGCAGTACTTC

V gene: TRBV11-1
D gene: TRBD1
clone size: .
J gene: TRBJ1-1
CDR3 protein: CASSRTGGRTEAFF
CDR3 DNA: TGTGCCAGCAGCCGAACAGGGGGGAGGACTGAAGCTTTCTTT

V gene: TRBV7-3
D gene: .
clone size: many
J gene: TRBJ1-4
CDR3 protein: CASSLKQGEKLFF
CDR3 DNA: TGTGCCAGCAGCTTAAAGCAAGGTGAAAAACTGTTTTTT

V gene: TRBV7-9
D gene: TRBD1
clone size: .
J gene: TRBJ1-2
CDR3 protein: CASWGLRGLDYGYTF
CDR3 DNA: TGTGCCAGCTGGGGGCTCAGGGGGCTTGACTATGGCTACACCTTC

V gene: TRBV9
D gene: .
clone size: .
J gene: TRBJ2-7
CDR3 protein: CASSVEVNSYEQYF
CDR3 DNA: TGTGCCAGCAGCGTGGAGGTTAACTCCTACGAGCAGTACTTC

V gene: TRBV5-1
D gene: TRBD2
clone size: many
J gene: TRBJ2-3
CDR3 protein: CASSAGLAGDTQYF
CDR3 DNA: TGCGCCAGCAGCGCCGGACTAGCGGGAGATACGCAGTATTTT

V gene: TRBV5-1
D gene: TRBD2
clone size: .
J gene: TRBJ2-2
CDR3 protein: CASSPAPSGDSTGELFF
CDR3 DNA: TGCGCCAGCAGCCCAGCTCCTAGCGGGGATTCCACCGGGGAGCTGTTTTTT

V gene: TRBV18
D gene: .
clone size: few
J gene: TRBJ2-1
CDR3 protein: CASKPGGAEQFF
CDR3 DNA: TGTGCCAGCAAGCCTGGGGGCGCTGAGCAGTTCTTC

V gene: TRBV10-3
D gene: .
clone size: few
J gene: TRBJ1-5
CDR3 protein: CAIGTSNQPQHF
CDR3 DNA: TGTGCCATCGGGACAAGCAATCAGCCCCAGCATTTT

V gene: TRBV6-6
D gene: TRBD1
clone size: few
J gene: TRBJ2-5
CDR3 protein: CASSYPAGGEETQYF
CDR3 DNA: TGTGCCAGCAGTTACCCCGCAGGGGGCGAGGAGACCCAGTACTTC

V gene: TRBV19
D gene: TRBD1
clone size: .
J gene: TRBJ2-4
CDR3 protein: CASSQTGDKNIQYF
CDR3 DNA: TGTGCCAGTAGCCAAACAGGGGACAAAAACATTCAGTACTTC

V gene: TRBV28
D gene: .
clone size: many
J gene: TRBJ2-7
CDR3 protein: CASSPPAGRMGF
CDR3 DNA: TGTGCCAGCAGTCCACCGGCGGGCAGGATGGGGTTC

V gene: TRBV7-9
D gene: TRBD1
clone size: many
J gene: TRBJ1-1
CDR3 protein: CASSPPPGTGDTEAFF
CDR3 DNA: TGTGCCAGCAGCCCGCCCCCCGGGACAGGGGACACTGAAGCTTTCTTT

V gene: TRBV20-1
D gene: .
clone size: many
J gene: TRBJ1-2
CDR3 protein: CSVPPPGTNYGYTF
CDR3 DNA: TGCAGTGTCCCGCCCCCGGGCACCAACTATGGCTACACCTTC

V gene: TRBV10-3
D gene: .
clone size: .
J gene: TRBJ2-3
CDR3 protein: CAISDVGRNTDTQYF
CDR3 DNA: TGTGCCATCAGTGATGTGGGACGGAACACAGATACGCAGTATTTT

V gene: TRBV20-1
D gene: TRBD1
clone size: few
J gene: TRBJ2-7
CDR3 protein: CSIGQGTYEQYF
CDR3 DNA: TGCAGTATCGGACAGGGAACTTACGAGCAGTACTTC

V gene: TRBV7-9
D gene: TRBD1
clone size: .
J gene: TRBJ1-6
CDR3 protein: CASSLRAGGYNSPLHF
CDR3 DNA: TGTGCCAGCAGCTTAAGGGCAGGGGGCTATAATTCACCCCTCCACTTT

V gene: TRBV6-2/TRBV6-3
D gene: .
clone size: .
J gene: TRBJ2-5
CDR3 protein: CASSYVGSLSETQYF
CDR3 DNA: TGTGCCAGCAGTTACGTAGGTTCTCTATCGGAGACCCAGTACTTC

V gene: TRBV4-1
D gene: TRBD1
clone size: medium-sized
J gene: TRBJ2-7
CDR3 protein: CASSQTGSEYEQYF
CDR3 DNA: TGCGCCAGCAGCCAGACAGGGTCGGAGTACGAGCAGTACTTC

V gene: TRBV30
D gene: .
clone size: .
J gene: TRBJ2-2
CDR3 protein: CAWSSGPPGTGELFF
CDR3 DNA: TGTGCCTGGAGTTCTGGGCCCCCGGGCACCGGGGAGCTGTTTTTT

V gene: TRBV11-2
D gene: .
clone size: .
J gene: TRBJ2-5
CDR3 protein: CASNNWAPRETQYF
CDR3 DNA: TGTGCCAGCAACAACTGGGCGCCCCGAGAGACCCAGTACTTC

V gene: TRBV7-9
D gene: .
clone size: many
J gene: TRBJ2-1
CDR3 protein: CASSLVAREQFF
CDR3 DNA: TGTGCCAGCAGCTTAGTTGCCCGGGAGCAGTTCTTC

V gene: TRBV12-3/TRBV12-4
D gene: .
clone size: many
J gene: TRBJ2-1
CDR3 protein: CASRDGSSYNEQFF
CDR3 DNA: TGTGCCAGCAGGGACGGAAGCTCCTACAATGAGCAGTTCTTC

V gene: TRBV9
D gene: TRBD1
clone size: .
J gene: TRBJ2-3
CDR3 protein: CASSAGTGADTQYF
CDR3 DNA: TGTGCCAGCAGCGCGGGGACAGGGGCCGATACGCAGTATTTT

V gene: TRBV20-1
D gene: TRBD1
clone size: .
J gene: TRBJ1-1
CDR3 protein: CSARPTGEAFF
CDR3 DNA: TGCAGTGCTAGACCGACAGGGGAAGCTTTCTTT

V gene: TRBV4-1
D gene: TRBD1
clone size: many
J gene: TRBJ1-1
CDR3 protein: CASSKTGAAEAFF
CDR3 DNA: TGCGCCAGCAGCAAAACAGGGGCCGCTGAAGCTTTCTTT

V gene: TRBV6-6
D gene: .
clone size: many
J gene: TRBJ1-2
CDR3 protein: CASSYRDYGYTF
CDR3 DNA: TGTGCCAGCAGTTACAGGGACTATGGCTACACCTTC

V gene: TRBV4-1
D gene: TRBD1
clone size: many
J gene: TRBJ2-6
CDR3 protein: CASSQGIQGAHGANVLTF
CDR3 DNA: TGCGCCAGCAGCCAAGGAATCCAGGGGGCGCATGGGGCCAACGTCCTGACTTTC

V gene: TRBV7-2
D gene: .
clone size: many
J gene: TRBJ2-7
CDR3 protein: CASSLKASTNYEQYF
CDR3 DNA: TGTGCCAGCAGCTTAAAAGCTTCAACAAACTACGAGCAGTACTTC

V gene: TRBV28
D gene: .
clone size: .
J gene: TRBJ1-6
CDR3 protein: CASTLLGGSPLHF
CDR3 DNA: TGTGCCAGCACCCTACTGGGTGGTTCACCCCTCCACTTT

V gene: TRBV18
D gene: TRBD2
clone size: .
J gene: TRBJ2-1
CDR3 protein: CASSRGLAGYNEQFF
CDR3 DNA: TGTGCCAGCTCACGGGGACTAGCGGGGTACAATGAGCAGTTCTTC

V gene: TRBV10-3
D gene: TRBD2
clone size: .
J gene: TRBJ2-3
CDR3 protein: CAISDGRGEADTQYF
CDR3 DNA: TGTGCCATCAGTGATGGGCGGGGGGAGGCAGATACGCAGTATTTT

V gene: TRBV15
D gene: .
clone size: many
J gene: TRBJ1-5
CDR3 protein: CATSVRVSQPQHF
CDR3 DNA: TGTGCCACCAGCGTCAGGGTTTCTCAGCCCCAGCATTTT

V gene: TRBV4-3
D gene: TRBD1
clone size: .
J gene: TRBJ1-5
CDR3 protein: CASSPDRVDNQPQHF
CDR3 DNA: TGCGCCAGCAGCCCCGACAGGGTGGACAATCAGCCCCAGCATTTT

V gene: TRBV28
D gene: .
clone size: many
J gene: TRBJ2-2
CDR3 protein: CASSLLRINTGELFF
CDR3 DNA: TGTGCCAGCAGTTTACTACGGATCAACACCGGGGAGCTGTTTTTT

V gene: TRBV6-2/TRBV6-3
D gene: TRBD2
clone size: many
J gene: TRBJ2-1
CDR3 protein: CASSKRGGYNEQFF
CDR3 DNA: TGTGCCAGCAGCAAGCGGGGAGGGTACAATGAGCAGTTCTTC

V gene: TRBV19
D gene: .
clone size: many
J gene: TRBJ1-5
CDR3 protein: CASRPYMRDQPQHF
CDR3 DNA: TGTGCCAGTAGGCCCTATATGAGGGATCAGCCCCAGCATTTT

V gene: TRBV20-1
D gene: .
clone size: few
J gene: TRBJ1-1
CDR3 protein: CSAEISGLNTEAFF
CDR3 DNA: TGCAGTGCTGAAATATCGGGGCTGAACACTGAAGCTTTCTTT

V gene: TRBV11-2
D gene: .
clone size: many
J gene: TRBJ1-5
CDR3 protein: CASSLDRRYSNQPQHF
CDR3 DNA: TGTGCCAGCAGCTTAGACAGGAGATATAGCAATCAGCCCCAGCATTTT

V gene: TRBV20-1
D gene: .
clone size: few
J gene: TRBJ2-5
CDR3 protein: CSARLNIGETQYF
CDR3 DNA: TGCAGTGCTAGACTAAACATTGGAGAGACCCAGTACTTC

V gene: TRBV5-1
D gene: .
clone size: many
J gene: TRBJ2-3
CDR3 protein: CASSLIIRGGRTDTQYF
CDR3 DNA: TGCGCCAGCAGCTTGATCATCCGTGGGGGGCGCACAGATACGCAGTATTTT

V gene: TRBV6-5
D gene: .
clone size: many
J gene: TRBJ1-1
CDR3 protein: CASSYERTANTEAFF
CDR3 DNA: TGTGCCAGCAGTTACGAGAGGACAGCCAACACTGAAGCTTTCTTT

V gene: TRBV12-3/TRBV12-4
D gene: .
clone size: few
J gene: TRBJ2-7
CDR3 protein: CASSFSGTWEQYF
CDR3 DNA: TGTGCCAGCAGTTTTTCGGGTACGTGGGAGCAGTACTTC

V gene: TRBV7-9
D gene: TRBD1
clone size: many
J gene: TRBJ2-2
CDR3 protein: CASSSTGDTGELFF
CDR3 DNA: TGTGCCAGCAGCTCGACAGGGGATACCGGGGAGCTGTTTTTT

V gene: TRBV4-1
D gene: .
clone size: .
J gene: TRBJ1-1
CDR3 protein: CASSQEGGTEAFF
CDR3 DNA: TGCGCCAGCAGCCAAGAAGGGGGCACTGAAGCTTTCTTT

V gene: TRBV5-1
D gene: TRBD1
clone size: few
J gene: TRBJ2-7
CDR3 protein: CASSFRTGILSYEQYF
CDR3 DNA: TGCGCCAGCAGCTTCAGGACAGGTATCCTCTCCTACGAGCAGTACTTC

V gene: TRBV18
D gene: .
clone size: .
J gene: TRBJ1-2
CDR3 protein: CASSPSERPLLDGYTF
CDR3 DNA: TGTGCCAGCTCACCTTCTGAGAGGCCGCTTTTGGATGGCTACACCTTC

V gene: TRBV5-1
D gene: .
clone size: many
J gene: TRBJ2-2
CDR3 protein: CASSFGQPGELFF
CDR3 DNA: TGCGCCAGCAGCTTCGGGCAGCCCGGGGAGCTGTTTTTT

V gene: TRBV2
D gene: .
clone size: few
J gene: TRBJ2-1
CDR3 protein: CASSRNSGGFSYNEQFF
CDR3 DNA: TGTGCCAGCAGTCGTAATAGCGGAGGGTTCTCCTACAATGAGCAGTTCTTC

V gene: TRBV18
D gene: .
clone size: many
J gene: TRBJ2-7
CDR3 protein: CASSPPEWVPAHEQYF
CDR3 DNA: TGTGCCAGCTCACCACCGGAATGGGTCCCGGCTCACGAGCAGTACTTC

V gene: TRBV6-1
D gene: TRBD1
clone size: .
J gene: TRBJ1-2
CDR3 protein: CASSAGTGGDYGYTF
CDR3 DNA: TGTGCCAGCAGTGCAGGGACAGGGGGCGACTATGGCTACACCTTC

V gene: TRBV6-6
D gene: .
clone size: .
J gene: TRBJ2-7
CDR3 protein: CASSSQADEQYF
CDR3 DNA: TGTGCCAGCAGCTCCCAGGCAGACGAGCAGTACTTC